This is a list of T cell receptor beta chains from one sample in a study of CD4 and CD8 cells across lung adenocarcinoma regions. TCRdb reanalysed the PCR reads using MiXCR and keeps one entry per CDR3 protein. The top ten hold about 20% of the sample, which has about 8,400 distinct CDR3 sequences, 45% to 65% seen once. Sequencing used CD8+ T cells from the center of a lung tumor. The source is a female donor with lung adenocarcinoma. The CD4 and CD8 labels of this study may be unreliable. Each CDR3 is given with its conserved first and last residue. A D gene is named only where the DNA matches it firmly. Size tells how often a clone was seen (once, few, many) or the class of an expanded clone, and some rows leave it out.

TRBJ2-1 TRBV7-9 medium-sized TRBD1 TGTGCCAGCAGCTTATCGGACAGGGGTGCGGAGACCCAGTTCTTC CASSLSDRGAETQFF
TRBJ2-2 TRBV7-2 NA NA TGTGCCAGCAAACTCTGTGGGAACACCGGGGAGCTGTTCTTT CASKLCGNTGELFF
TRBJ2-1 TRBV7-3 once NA TGTGCCAGCAGCTTAACCCAAGCTGTGAGCACGGATAAGCAGTTCTTC CASSLTQAVSTDKQFF
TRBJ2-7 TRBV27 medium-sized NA TGTGCCAGCAGTTTTCAAGGGGCCGAGCAGTACTTC CASSFQGAEQYF
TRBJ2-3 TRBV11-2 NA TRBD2 TGTGGCGGGGGGTTCGGGGGGGGGCCCCAAGATACCCAGTATTTT CGGGFGGGPQDTQYF
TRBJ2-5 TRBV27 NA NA TGTGCCAGCAGTCTAAAGAGGGGGTACCAAGAGACCCAGTACTTC CASSLKRGYQETQYF
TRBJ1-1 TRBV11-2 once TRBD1 TGTGCCAGCAGCTCACGTGGGACAGGGGATAGGACCACTGAAGCTTTCTTT CASSSRGTGDRTTEAFF
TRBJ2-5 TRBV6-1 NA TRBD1 TGTGCCAGCAGTGAAGGGCAGGGGGCGATCCAGTACTTC CASSEGQGAIQYF
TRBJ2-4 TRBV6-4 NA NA TGTGCCAGCCGCGTCGCGGCGGTGTGTGCCACAGACATGCAGTACTTT CASRVAAVCATDMQYF
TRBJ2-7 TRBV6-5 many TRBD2 TGTGCCAGCAGTTCCTCAACAGTGGGACTAGGAGGCGAAGAGCAGTACTTC CASSSSTVGLGGEEQYF
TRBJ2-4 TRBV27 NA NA TGTGCCACGGGGCTGTGTGCCACAAACACTCAGTACTTT CATGLCATNTQYF
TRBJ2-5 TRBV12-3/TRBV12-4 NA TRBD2 TGTGCCAGCAGTTTGGGGGGTGCGGGAGAGACGCAGTACTTC CASSLGGAGETQYF
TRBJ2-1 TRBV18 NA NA TGTGCCAGCTCACCACCCGGACTATACTCCTACGAGCAGTTCTTC CASSPPGLYSYEQFF
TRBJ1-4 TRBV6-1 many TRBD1 TGTGCCAGCACCTTTAGGACAGGGAGCATAGGGGCGGAAAAACTGTTTTTT CASTFRTGSIGAEKLFF
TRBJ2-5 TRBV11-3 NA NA TGTGCCAGGGGCTTCGGGGGCCGCCTCACAGAGACGCAGTACTTC CARGFGGRLTETQYF
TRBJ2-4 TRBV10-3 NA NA TGTGCGGGCAACGGGGGACGTGCCAAAGACATCCAGTACTTC CAGNGGRAKDIQYF
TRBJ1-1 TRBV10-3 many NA TGTGCCATCATGGGGGCCGGTACTGAAGCTTTCTTT CAIMGAGTEAFF
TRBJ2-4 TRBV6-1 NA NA TGTGCCAGCAGGAAATATGCGAAGGGCGGGGGCGGTGACCAAAACACCCAGTACTTC CASRKYAKGGGGDQNTQYF
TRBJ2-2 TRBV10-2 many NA TGCGCCAGCAGTGAGTGGGGGCGGCGGTTGGACGGGGAGCTGTTTTTT CASSEWGRRLDGELFF
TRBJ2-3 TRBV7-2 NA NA TGTGCCAGCAGCTTAGGACTTCCTCAACAGTATTTT CASSLGLPQQYF
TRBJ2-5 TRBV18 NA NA TGTGCCAGCTCCCTTTGGACAGGAGGGGAGACCCAGTACTTC CASSLWTGGETQYF
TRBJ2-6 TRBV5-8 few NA TGTGCCAGCAGACGGGGGGCCAACGTCCTGACTTTC CASRRGANVLTF
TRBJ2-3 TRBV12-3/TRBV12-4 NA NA TGTGGCGGCACTGGGCGGTGGGCCAGAGATATGCAGTATTTT CGGTGRWARDMQYF
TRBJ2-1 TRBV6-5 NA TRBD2 TGTGCCAGCAGTTCGAAACTAGCGGGAGGAGCCTACGGTGAGCAGTTTTTC CASSSKLAGGAYGEQFF
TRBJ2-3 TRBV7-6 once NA TGCGCCGGCCGCCTGGCTGTAAGCACCGGGGAGCAGTATTTT CAGRLAVSTGEQYF
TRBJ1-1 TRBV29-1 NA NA TGCAGCGCCATCAGGCTGAACACTGAAGCTTTCTTT CSAIRLNTEAFF
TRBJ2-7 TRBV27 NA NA TGTGCCAGCAGTGCCTCGGCCCACCCTTCCTACGAGCAGTACTTC CASSASAHPSYEQYF
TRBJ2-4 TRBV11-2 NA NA TGTGCCAGCGTCTCGGGGCTGGGGGCCAAAAACACGCAGTACTTT CASVSGLGAKNTQYF
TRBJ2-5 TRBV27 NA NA TGTGCCAGCAGGGGGGGGGGGGGCCGTGACCCGGAGACGCAGTATTTC CASRGGGGRDPETQYF
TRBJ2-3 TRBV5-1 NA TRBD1 TGCGCCAGCAGCTTGGTTACAGGGGAGTTAACAGATACGCAGTATTTT CASSLVTGELTDTQYF
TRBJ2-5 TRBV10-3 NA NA TGTGCGGGGAACGGGGGCCGTGGCCAAGAGACCCAGTACTTC CAGNGGRGQETQYF
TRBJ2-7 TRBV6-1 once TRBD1 TGTGCCAGCAGCCGACAGGGGTCCTCCTACGAGCAGTACTTC CASSRQGSSYEQYF
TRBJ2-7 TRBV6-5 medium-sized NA TGTGCCAGCAGTTACGGGTTGACAGAAGTCTGGTACGAGCAGTACTTC CASSYGLTEVWYEQYF
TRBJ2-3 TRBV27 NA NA TGTGCGGGCAGTGGGGGACGCGTCCCAGATACCCAGTATTTT CAGSGGRVPDTQYF
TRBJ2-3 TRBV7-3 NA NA TGTGCCAGCAGGGGAAGGAGGAGCACAGATACGCAGTATTTT CASRGRRSTDTQYF
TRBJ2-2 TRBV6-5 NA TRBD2 TGTGCCAGCAGTTACTCGGGAGGGCTAGCTAAGGATGAGCTGTTTTTT CASSYSGGLAKDELFF
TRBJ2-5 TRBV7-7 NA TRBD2 TGTGCTAGCAGCCAAGCGGGAGTCGGTGAGACCCAGTACTTC CASSQAGVGETQYF
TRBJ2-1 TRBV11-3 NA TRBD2 TGTGGCGGGGGGCTCGGGGGCCGGGACCCAGATACGCAGTACTTT CGGGLGGRDPDTQYF
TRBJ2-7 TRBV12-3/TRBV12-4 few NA TGTGCCAGCAGTTTATCGTCGGGGGGCAGATACGAGCAGTACTTC CASSLSSGGRYEQYF
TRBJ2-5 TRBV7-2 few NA TGTGCCAGCAGCTTAGGAGGGGGGCGCGGAGAGACGCAGTACTTT CASSLGGGRGETQYF
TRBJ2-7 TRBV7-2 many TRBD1 TGTGCCAGCAGTGGACAGGGGGGGGTGGCCTACGAGCAGTACTTC CASSGQGGVAYEQYF
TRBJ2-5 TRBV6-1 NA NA TGTGCCAGGGGGCACGGGGGGCGGGGCGCAGAGACCCAGTACTTC CARGHGGRGAETQYF
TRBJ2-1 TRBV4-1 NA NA TGCGCCAGCAGCCAAGATCGGGGCCGTGCATCCTCCGATGAGCAGTTCTTC CASSQDRGRASSDEQFF
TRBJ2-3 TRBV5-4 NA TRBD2 TGTGCGGGCCGCGGAGCGGGATTCACAGATACCCAGTATTTT CAGRGAGFTDTQYF
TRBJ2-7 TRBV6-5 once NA TGTGCCAGCAGTTATGGTAGCAGGGGAAACTCCTACGAGCAGTACTTC CASSYGSRGNSYEQYF
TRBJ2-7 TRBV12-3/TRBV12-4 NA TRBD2 TGTGCGGGCAGTGGGGGGGGTGAGGGAGATACGCAGTACTTC CAGSGGGEGDTQYF
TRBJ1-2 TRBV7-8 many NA TGTGCCAGCAGCTTAGACTCACAGGGCGGCGGCTACACCTTC CASSLDSQGGGYTF
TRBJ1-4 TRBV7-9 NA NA TGTGCCAGCAGCTTAGCACAGGGCAGTAATGAAAAACTGTTTTTT CASSLAQGSNEKLFF
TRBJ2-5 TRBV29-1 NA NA TGCAGCGTTGAAGATCCGGCGGGGACGGAGACCCAGTACTTC CSVEDPAGTETQYF
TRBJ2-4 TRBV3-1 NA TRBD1 TGTGCCAGCAGCCAAGGACCAGGGGGCAAACCACTAGCCAAAAACATTCAGTACTTC CASSQGPGGKPLAKNIQYF
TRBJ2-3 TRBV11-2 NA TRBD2 TGTGCCGGGGGCTTCGGGGGGGGGCCCGTAGATACGCAGTACTTT CAGGFGGGPVDTQYF
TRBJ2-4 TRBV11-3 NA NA TGTGCCAGCAGCCCGCGACAGCAAGACACCCAGTACTTC CASSPRQQDTQYF
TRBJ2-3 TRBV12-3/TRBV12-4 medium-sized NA TGTGCCAGCAGTTTTGCGGAGGGCCTTAGCACAGATACGCAGTATTTT CASSFAEGLSTDTQYF
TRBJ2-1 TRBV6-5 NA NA TGTGCCAGCAGTTACGAGGCTTACAATGAGCAGTTCTTC CASSYEAYNEQFF
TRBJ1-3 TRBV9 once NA TGTGCCAGCAGTCCGGAAGGACAGCTTCCCTCTGGAAACACCATATATTTT CASSPEGQLPSGNTIYF